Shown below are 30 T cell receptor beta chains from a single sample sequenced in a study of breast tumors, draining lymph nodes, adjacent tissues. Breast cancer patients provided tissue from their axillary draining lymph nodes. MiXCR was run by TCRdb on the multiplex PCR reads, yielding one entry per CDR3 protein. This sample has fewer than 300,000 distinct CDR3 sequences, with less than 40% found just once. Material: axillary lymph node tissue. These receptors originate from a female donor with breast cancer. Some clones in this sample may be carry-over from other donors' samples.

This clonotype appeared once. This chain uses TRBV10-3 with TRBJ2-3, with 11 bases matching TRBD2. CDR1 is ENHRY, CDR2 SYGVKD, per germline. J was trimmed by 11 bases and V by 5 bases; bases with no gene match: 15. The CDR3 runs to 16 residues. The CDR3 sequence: CAISPLAGGSYNEQYF. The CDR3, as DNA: TGTGCCATCAGTCCCCTAGCGGGAGGCTCCTACAATGAGCAGTATTTT.

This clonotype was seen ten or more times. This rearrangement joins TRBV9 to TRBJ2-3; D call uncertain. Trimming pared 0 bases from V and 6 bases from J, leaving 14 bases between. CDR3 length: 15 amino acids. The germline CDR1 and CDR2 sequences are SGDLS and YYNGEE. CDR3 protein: CASSVGSNHIDTQYF. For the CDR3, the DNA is TGTGCCAGCAGCGTAGGATCTAACCACATTGATACGCAGTATTTT.

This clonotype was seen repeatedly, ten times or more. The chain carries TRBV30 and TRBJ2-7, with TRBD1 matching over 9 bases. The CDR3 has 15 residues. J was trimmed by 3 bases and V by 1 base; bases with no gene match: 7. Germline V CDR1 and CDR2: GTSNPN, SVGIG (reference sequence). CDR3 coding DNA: TGTGCCTGGAGTGCCTTGGGACAGGGATACTACGAGCAGTACTTC. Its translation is CAWSALGQGYYEQYF.

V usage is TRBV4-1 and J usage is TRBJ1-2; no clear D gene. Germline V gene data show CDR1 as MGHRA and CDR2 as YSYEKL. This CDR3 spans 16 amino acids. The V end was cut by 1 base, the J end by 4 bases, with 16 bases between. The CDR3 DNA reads TGCGCCAGCAGCCAAGGGAATGAGGGAGGCAGCTATGGCTACACCTTC. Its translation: CASSQGNEGGSYGYTF.

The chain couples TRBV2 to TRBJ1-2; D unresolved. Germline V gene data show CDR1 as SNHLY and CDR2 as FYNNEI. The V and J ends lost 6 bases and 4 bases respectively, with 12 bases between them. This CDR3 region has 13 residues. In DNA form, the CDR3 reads TGTGCCAGCAGGCTAGGAGGGCCCTATGGCTACACCTTC. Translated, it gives CASRLGGPYGYTF.

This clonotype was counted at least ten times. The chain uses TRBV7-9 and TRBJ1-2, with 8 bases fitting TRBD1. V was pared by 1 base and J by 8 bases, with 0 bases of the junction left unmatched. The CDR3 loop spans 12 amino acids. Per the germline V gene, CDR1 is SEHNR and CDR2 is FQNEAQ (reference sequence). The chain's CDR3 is CASSLGTGGYTF. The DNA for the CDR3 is TGTGCCAGCAGCTTAGGGACAGGGGGCTACACCTTC.

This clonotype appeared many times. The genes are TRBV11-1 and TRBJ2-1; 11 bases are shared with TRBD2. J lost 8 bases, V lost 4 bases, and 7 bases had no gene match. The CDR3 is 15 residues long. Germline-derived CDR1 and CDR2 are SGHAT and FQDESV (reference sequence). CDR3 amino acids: CASSSTSGIPDEQFF. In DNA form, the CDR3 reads TGTGCCAGCAGCTCGACTAGCGGGATACCGGATGAGCAGTTCTTC.

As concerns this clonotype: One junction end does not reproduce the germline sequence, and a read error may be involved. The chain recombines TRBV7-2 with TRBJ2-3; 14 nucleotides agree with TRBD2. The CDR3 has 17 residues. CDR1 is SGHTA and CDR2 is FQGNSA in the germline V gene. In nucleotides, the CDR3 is TGTGCCAGCAGCTACCGGGGACTAGCGGGAGTAACAGGTACGCAGTATTTT. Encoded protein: CASSYRGLAGVTGTQYF.

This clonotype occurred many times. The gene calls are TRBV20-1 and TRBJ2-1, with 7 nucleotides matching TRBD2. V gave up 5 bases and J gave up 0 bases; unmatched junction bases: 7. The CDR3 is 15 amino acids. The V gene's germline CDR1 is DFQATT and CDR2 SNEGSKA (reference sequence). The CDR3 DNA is TGCAGTGCTGGCGGGAGCCCCTTCTCCTACAATGAGCAGTTCTTC. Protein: CSAGGSPFSYNEQFF.

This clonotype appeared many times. The CDR3 protein is CASSLTGAGANVLTF. CDR3 bases: TGTGCCAGCAGTCTGACAGGGGCTGGGGCCAACGTCCTGACTTTC. The rearrangement joins TRBV12-3 or TRBV12-4 to TRBJ2-6; 8 bases fit TRBD1. V shed 5 bases and J 2 bases; nucleotides not matched to a gene: 2. This CDR3 has 15 amino acids.

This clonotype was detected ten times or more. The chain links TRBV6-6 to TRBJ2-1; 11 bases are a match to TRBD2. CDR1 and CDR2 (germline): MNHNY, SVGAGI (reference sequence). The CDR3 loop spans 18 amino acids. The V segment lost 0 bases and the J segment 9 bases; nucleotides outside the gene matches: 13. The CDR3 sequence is CASSYSTVSGRAEGEQFF. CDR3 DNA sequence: TGTGCCAGCAGTTACTCGACTGTTAGCGGGAGGGCCGAGGGTGAGCAGTTCTTC.

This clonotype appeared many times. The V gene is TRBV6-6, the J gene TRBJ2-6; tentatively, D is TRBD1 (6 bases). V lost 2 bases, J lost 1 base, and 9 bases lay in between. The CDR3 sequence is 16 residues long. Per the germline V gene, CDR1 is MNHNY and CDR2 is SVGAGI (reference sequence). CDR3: CASSYPTGSGANVLTF. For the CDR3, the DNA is TGTGCCAGCAGTTACCCTACAGGGTCTGGGGCCAACGTCCTGACTTTC.

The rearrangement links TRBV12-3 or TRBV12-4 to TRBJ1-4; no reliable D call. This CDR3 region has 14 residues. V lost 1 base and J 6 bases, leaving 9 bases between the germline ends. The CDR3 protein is CASSLGAGHEKLFF. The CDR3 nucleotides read TGTGCCAGCAGTTTAGGTGCAGGCCATGAAAAACTGTTTTTT.

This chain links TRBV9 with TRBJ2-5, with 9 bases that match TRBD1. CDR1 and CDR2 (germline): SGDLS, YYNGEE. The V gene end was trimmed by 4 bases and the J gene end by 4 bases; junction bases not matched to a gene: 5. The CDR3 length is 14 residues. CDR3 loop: CASSTGTGRETQYF. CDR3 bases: TGTGCCAGCAGCACCGGGACAGGGAGAGAGACCCAGTACTTC.

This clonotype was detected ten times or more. This CDR3 reads CASSVGLTSSTDTQYF. CDR3 DNA: TGTGCCAGCAGCGTAGGGTTGACTAGCAGCACAGATACGCAGTATTTT. The chain links TRBV9 to TRBJ2-3; 7 positions match TRBD2. This CDR3 spans 16 amino acids. The germline CDR1 and CDR2 sequences are SGDLS and YYNGEE. J gave up 0 bases and V 0 bases, and 4 bases lay outside the gene matches.

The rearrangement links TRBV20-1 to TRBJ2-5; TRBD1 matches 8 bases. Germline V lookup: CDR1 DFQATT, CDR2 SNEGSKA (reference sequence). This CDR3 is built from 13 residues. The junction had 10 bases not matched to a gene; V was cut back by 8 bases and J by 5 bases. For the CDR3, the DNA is TGCAGTCAGGCCCAGGGGGCTGGGGAGACCCAGTACTTC. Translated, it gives CSQAQGAGETQYF.

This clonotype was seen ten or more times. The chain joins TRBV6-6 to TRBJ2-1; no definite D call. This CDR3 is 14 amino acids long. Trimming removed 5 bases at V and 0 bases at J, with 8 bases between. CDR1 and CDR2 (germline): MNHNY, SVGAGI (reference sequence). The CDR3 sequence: CASSIVGSYNEQFF. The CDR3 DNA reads TGTGCCAGCAGTATAGTCGGCTCCTACAATGAGCAGTTCTTC.

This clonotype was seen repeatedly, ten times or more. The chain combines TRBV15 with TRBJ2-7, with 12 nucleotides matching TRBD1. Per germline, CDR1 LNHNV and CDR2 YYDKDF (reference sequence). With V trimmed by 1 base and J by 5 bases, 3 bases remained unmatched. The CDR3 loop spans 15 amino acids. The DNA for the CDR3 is TGTGCCACCAGCAGAGGGGGGACAGGGGGCGACGAGCAGTACTTC. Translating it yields CATSRGGTGGDEQYF.

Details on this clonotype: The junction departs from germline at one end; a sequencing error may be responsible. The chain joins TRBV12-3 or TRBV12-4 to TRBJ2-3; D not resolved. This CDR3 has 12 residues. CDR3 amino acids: CVSSLGLGTQYF. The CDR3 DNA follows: TGTGTCAGCAGTTTAGGTCTAGGCACGCAGTATTTT.

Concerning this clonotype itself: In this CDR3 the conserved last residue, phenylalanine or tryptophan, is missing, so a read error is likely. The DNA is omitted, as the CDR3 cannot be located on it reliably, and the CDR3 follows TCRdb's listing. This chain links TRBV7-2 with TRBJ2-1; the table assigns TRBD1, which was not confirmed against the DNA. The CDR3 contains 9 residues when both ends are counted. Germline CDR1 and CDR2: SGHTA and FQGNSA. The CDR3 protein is CASSPVGGY.

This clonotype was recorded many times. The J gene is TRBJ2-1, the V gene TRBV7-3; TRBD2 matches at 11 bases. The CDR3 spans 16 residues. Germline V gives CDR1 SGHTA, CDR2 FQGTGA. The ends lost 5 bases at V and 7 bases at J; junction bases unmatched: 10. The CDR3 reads CASSPIVASGRNEQFF. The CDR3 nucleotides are TGTGCCAGCAGCCCCATTGTGGCTAGCGGGAGGAATGAGCAGTTCTTC.

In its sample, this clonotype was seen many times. The DNA for the CDR3 is TGTGCCAGCAGACGGACAGGGGGACAAGCTGGGGCCAACGTCCTGACTTTC. It encodes CASRRTGGQAGANVLTF. The chain links TRBV6-5 to TRBJ2-6; 10 nucleotides align to TRBD1. CDR1 and CDR2 from the germline V gene are MNHEY and SVGAGI. CDR3 length: 17 amino acids. V trimming: 6 bases; J trimming: 2 bases; junction bases outside the gene matches: 7.

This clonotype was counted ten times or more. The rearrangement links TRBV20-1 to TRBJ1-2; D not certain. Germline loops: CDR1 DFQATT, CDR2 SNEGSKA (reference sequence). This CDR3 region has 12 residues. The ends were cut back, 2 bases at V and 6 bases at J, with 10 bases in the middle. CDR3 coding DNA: TGCAGTGCTAGACCATATGCCCATGGCTACACCTTC. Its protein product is CSARPYAHGYTF.

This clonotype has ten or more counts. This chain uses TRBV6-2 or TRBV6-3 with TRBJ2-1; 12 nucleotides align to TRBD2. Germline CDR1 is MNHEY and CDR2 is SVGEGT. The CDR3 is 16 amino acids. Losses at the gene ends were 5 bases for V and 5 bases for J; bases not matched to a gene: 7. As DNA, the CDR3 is TGTGCCAGCAGTAAGAAAAGGACTAGCGGGAACAATGAGCAGTTCTTC. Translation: CASSKKRTSGNNEQFF.

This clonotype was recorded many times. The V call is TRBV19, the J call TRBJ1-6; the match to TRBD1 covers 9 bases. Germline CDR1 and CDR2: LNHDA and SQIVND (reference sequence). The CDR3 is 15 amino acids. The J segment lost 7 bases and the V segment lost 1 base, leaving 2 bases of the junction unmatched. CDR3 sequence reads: CASSIVGTGNSPLHF. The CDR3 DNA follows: TGTGCCAGTAGTATAGTCGGGACAGGGAATTCACCCCTCCACTTT.

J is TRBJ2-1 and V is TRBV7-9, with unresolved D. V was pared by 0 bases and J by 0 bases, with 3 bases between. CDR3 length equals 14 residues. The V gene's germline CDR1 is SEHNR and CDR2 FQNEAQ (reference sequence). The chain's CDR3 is CASSLAYSYNEQFF. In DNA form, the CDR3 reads TGTGCCAGCAGCTTAGCGTACTCCTACAATGAGCAGTTCTTC.

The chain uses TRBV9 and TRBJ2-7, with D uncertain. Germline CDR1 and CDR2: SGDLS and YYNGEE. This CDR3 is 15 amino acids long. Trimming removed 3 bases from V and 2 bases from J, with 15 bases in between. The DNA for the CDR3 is TGTGCCAGCAGCGCAACTCCGGGCGAGACCTACGAGCAGTACTTC. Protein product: CASSATPGETYEQYF.

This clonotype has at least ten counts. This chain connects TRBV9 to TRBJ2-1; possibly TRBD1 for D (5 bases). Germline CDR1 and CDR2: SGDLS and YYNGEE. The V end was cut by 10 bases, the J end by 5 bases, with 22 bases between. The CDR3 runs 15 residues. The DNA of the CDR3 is TGTGCCCTTGGGGCTACATCACCCCCCAACAATGAGCAGTTCTTC. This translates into CALGATSPPNNEQFF.

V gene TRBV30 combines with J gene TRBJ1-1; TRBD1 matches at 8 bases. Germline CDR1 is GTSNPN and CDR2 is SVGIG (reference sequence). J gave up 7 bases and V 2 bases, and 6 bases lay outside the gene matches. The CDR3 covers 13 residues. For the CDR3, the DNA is TGTGCCTGGAGTCTGGACAGGGTGAATGAAGCTTTCTTT. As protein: CAWSLDRVNEAFF. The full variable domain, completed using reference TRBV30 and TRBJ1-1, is SQTIHQWPATLVQPVGSPLSLECTVEGTSNPNLYWYRQAAGRGLQLLFYSVGIGQISSEVPQNLSASRPQDRQFILSSKKLLLSDSGFYLCAWSLDRVNEAFFGQGTRLTVV.

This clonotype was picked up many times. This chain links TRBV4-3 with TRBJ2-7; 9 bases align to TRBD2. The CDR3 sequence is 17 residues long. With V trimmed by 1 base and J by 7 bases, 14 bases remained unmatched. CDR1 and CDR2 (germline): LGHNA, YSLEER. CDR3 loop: CASSQASGLARWWEQYF. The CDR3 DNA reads TGCGCCAGCAGCCAAGCTTCGGGACTAGCACGTTGGTGGGAGCAGTACTTC.